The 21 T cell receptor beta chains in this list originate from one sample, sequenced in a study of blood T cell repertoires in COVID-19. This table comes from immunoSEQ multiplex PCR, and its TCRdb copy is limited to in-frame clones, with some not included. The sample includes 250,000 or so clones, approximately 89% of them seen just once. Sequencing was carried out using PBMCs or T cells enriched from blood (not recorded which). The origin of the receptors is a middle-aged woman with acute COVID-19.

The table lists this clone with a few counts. CDR3 sequence (DNA): TGTGCCAGACCCCCCCGGGACAGGGTTCCCTATGGCTACACCTTC. Amino acids: CARPPRDRVPYGYTF. The V and J genes are TRBV7-7 and TRBJ1-2, with 9 bases lining up with TRBD1. The CDR3 sequence is 15 residues long. The germline V gene encodes CDR1 SSHAT and CDR2 FNYEAQ (reference sequence). V lost 9 bases, J lost 4 bases, and 12 bases stayed unmatched.

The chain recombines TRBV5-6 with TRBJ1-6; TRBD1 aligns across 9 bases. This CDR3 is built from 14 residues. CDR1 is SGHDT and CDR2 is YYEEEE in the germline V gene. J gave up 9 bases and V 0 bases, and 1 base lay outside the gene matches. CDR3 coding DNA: TGTGCCAGCAGCTTGGGACAGGGGGTTTCACCCCTCCACTTT. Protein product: CASSLGQGVSPLHF.

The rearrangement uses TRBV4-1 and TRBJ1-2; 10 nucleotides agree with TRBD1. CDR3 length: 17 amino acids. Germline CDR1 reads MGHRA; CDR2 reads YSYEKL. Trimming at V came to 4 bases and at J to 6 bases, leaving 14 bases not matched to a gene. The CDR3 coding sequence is TGCGCCAGCAGCCTGACAGGGGGCGAGGGGATAACTAATGGCTACACCTTC. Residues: CASSLTGGEGITNGYTF.

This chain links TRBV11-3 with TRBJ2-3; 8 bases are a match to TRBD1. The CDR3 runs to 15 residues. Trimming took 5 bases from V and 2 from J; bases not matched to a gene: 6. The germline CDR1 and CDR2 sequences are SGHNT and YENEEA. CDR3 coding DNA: TGTGCCAGCAGCACCCAGGGGGCTTACACAGATACGCAGTATTTT. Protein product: CASSTQGAYTDTQYF.

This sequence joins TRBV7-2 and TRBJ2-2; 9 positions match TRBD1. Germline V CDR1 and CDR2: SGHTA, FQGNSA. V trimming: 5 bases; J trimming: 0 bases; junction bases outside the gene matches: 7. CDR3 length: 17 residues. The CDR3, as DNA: TGTGCCAGCAGCCATATGAGGGACAGGGCGAACACCGGGGAGCTGTTTTTT. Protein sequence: CASSHMRDRANTGELFF.

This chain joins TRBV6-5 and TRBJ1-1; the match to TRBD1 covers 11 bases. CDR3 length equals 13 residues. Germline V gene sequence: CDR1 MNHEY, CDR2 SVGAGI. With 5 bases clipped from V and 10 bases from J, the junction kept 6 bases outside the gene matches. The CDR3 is CASSRGQGARAFF. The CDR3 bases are TGTGCCAGCAGTCGCGGACAGGGGGCTCGAGCTTTCTTT.

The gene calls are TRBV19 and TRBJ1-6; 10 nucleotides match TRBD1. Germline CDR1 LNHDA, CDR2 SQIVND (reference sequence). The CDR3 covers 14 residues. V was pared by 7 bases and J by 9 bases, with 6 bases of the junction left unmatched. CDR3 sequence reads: CASNPGTGVSPLHF. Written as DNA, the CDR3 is TGTGCCAGTAACCCCGGGACAGGGGTTTCACCCCTCCACTTT.

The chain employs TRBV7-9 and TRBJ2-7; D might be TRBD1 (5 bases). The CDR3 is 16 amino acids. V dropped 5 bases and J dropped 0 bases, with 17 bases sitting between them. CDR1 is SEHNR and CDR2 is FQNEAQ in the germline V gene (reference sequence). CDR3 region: CASSDFGRTSSYEQYF. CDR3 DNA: TGTGCCAGCAGCGATTTTGGTAGGACAAGCTCCTACGAGCAGTACTTC. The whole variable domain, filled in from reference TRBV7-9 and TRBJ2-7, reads DTGVSQNPRHKITKRGQNVTFRCDPISEHNRLYWYRQTLGQGPEFLTYFQNEAQLEKSRLLSDRFSAERPKGSFSTLEIQRTEQGDSAMYLCASSDFGRTSSYEQYFGPGTRLTVT.

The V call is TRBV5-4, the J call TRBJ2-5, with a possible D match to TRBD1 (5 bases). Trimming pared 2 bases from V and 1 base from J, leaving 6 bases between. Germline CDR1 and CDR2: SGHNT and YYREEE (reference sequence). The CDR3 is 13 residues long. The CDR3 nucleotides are TGTGCCAGCAGCTTAAGGGGCCAAGAGACCCAGTACTTC. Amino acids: CASSLRGQETQYF. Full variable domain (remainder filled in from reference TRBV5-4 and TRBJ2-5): ETGVTQSPTHLIKTRGQQVTLRCSSQSGHNTVSWYQQALGQGPQFIFQYYREEENGRGNFPPRFSGLQFPNYSSELNVNALELDDSALYLCASSLRGQETQYFGPGTRLLVL.

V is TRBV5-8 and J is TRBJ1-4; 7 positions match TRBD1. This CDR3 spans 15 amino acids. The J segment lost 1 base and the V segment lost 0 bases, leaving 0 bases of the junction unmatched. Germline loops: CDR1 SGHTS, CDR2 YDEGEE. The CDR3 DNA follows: TGTGCCAGCAGCTTGGACAGGGGAACTAATGAAAAACTGTTTTTT. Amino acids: CASSLDRGTNEKLFF.

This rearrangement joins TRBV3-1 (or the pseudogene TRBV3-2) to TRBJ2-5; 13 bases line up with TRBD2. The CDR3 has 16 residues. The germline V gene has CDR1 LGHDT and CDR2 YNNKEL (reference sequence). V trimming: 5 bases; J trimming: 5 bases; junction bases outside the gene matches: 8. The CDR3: CASSAGTSGIGETQYF. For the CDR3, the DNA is TGTGCCAGCAGCGCCGGGACTAGCGGGATAGGGGAGACCCAGTACTTC.

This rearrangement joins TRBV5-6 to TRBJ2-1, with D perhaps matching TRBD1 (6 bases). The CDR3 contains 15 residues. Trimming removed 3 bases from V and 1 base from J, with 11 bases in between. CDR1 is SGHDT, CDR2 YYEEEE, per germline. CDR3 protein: CASSSWGRSYNEQFF. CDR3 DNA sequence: TGTGCCAGCAGCTCGTGGGGGCGGTCCTACAATGAGCAGTTCTTC.

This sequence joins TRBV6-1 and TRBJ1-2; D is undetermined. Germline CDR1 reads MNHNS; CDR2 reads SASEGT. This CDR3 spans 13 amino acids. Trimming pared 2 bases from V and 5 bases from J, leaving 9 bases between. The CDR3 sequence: CASSENGVYGYTF. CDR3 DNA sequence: TGTGCCAGCAGTGAAAACGGGGTTTATGGCTACACCTTC.

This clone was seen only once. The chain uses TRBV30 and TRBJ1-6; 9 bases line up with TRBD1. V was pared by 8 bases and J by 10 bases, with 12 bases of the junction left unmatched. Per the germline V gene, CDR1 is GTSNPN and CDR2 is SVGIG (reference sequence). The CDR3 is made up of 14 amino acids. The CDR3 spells CARRTGDGKSPLHF. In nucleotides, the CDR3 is TGTGCCCGAAGGACAGGGGACGGTAAATCACCCCTCCACTTT.

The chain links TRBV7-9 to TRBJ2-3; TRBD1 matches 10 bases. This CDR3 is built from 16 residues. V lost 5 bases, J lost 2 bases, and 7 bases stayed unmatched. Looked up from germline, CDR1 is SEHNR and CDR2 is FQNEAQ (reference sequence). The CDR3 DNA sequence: TGTGCCAGCAGCCCCGGACAGGGGGTGAACACAGATACGCAGTATTTT. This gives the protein CASSPGQGVNTDTQYF.

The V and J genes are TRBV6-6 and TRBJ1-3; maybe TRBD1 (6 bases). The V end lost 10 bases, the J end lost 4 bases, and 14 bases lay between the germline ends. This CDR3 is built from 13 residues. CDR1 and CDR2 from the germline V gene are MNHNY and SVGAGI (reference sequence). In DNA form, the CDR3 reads TGTGCCATCCAGGACAGATCCGGAAACACCATATATTTT. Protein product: CAIQDRSGNTIYF.

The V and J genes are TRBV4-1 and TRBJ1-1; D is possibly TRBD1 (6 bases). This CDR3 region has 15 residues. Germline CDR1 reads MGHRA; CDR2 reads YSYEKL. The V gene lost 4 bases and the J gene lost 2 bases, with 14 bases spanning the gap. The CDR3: CASSPSPTGNTEAFF. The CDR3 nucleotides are TGCGCCAGCAGCCCCTCCCCGACAGGTAACACTGAAGCTTTCTTT.

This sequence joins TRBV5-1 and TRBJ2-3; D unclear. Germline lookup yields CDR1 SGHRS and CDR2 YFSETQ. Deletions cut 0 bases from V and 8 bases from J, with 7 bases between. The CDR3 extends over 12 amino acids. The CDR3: CASSLVGGTQYF. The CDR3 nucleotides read TGCGCCAGCAGCTTGGTTGGCGGTACGCAGTATTTT.

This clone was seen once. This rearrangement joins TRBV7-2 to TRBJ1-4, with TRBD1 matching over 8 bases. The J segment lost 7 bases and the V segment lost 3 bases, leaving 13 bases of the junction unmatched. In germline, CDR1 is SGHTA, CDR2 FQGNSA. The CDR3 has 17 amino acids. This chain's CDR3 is CASSFRAGRGRGEKLFF. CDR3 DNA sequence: TGTGCCAGCAGCTTCCGAGCCGGCAGGGGGCGAGGTGAAAAACTGTTTTTT. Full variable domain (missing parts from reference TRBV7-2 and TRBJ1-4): GAGVSQSPSNKVTEKGKDVELRCDPISGHTALYWYRQSLGQGLEFLIYFQGNSAPDKSGLPSDRFSAERTGGSVSTLTIQRTQQEDSAVYLCASSFRAGRGRGEKLFFGSGTQLSVL.

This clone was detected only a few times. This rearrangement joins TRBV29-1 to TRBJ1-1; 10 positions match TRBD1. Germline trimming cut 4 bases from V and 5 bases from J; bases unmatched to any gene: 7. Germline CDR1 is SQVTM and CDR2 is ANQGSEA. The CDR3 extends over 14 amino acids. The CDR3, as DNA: TGCAGCGTTGTTCGCCGGACAGGGGGAACTGAAGCTTTCTTT. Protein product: CSVVRRTGGTEAFF.

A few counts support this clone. The CDR3 nucleotides read TGTGCCAGCAGCCAGGGGACAGGCCGGGCCCAGCATTTT. Translating it yields CASSQGTGRAQHF. The chain joins TRBV3-1 (or the pseudogene TRBV3-2) to TRBJ1-5, with 8 nucleotides matching TRBD1. There are 13 residues in the CDR3. CDR1 LGHDT and CDR2 YNNKEL come from the germline V gene (reference sequence). With 3 bases clipped from V and 11 bases from J, the junction kept 6 bases outside the gene matches.